Listed below are T cell receptor beta chains from one sample, sequenced in a study of vaccination and CD4 T cells after COVID-19. Via MiXCR, TCRdb re-called the PCR reads, giving one row per CDR3 protein. This sample yields 20,000 to 25,000 distinct CDR3 sequences, of which around three fifths are seen a single time; about 1.1% belongs to the top ten. Sequenced here: CD4+ T cells from blood, sampled before SARS-CoV-2 vaccination. The receptors originated from a human donor who had recovered from COVID-19. Both conserved end residues are part of each CDR3. D genes are given only for firm matches. Only some rows state a clone size, as once, few, many or a class for expanded clones.

DNA: TGTGCCACCAGCAGATACACAGATACGCAGTATTTT
CDR3: CATSRYTDTQYF
D: .
size: .
J: TRBJ2-3
V: TRBV15

DNA: TGCAGTGCTAGAGATACCAGGGCGGGCACCGGGGAGCTGTTTTTT
CDR3: CSARDTRAGTGELFF
D: .
size: .
J: TRBJ2-2
V: TRBV20-1

DNA: TGTGCCAGCAGTTGGAGGGGGTTAGGAGGGAGCGATTCACCCCTCCACTTT
CDR3: CASSWRGLGGSDSPLHF
D: .
size: few
J: TRBJ1-6
V: TRBV6-5

DNA: TGCAGTGCTAGTTCCCGGACTAGCGGGAACACCGGGGAGCTGTTTTTT
CDR3: CSASSRTSGNTGELFF
D: TRBD2
size: few
J: TRBJ2-2
V: TRBV20-1

DNA: TGCAGTGCTGTGAACACTGAAGCTTTCTTT
CDR3: CSAVNTEAFF
D: .
size: .
J: TRBJ1-1
V: TRBV20-1

DNA: TGTGCCAGCATACCTCTCCCGGGACGGGGTAACACCGGGGAGCTGTTTTTT
CDR3: CASIPLPGRGNTGELFF
D: .
size: few
J: TRBJ2-2
V: TRBV28

DNA: TGTGCCACCAGCAGAGGCGAGCGGGGGGGTCAAGAGACCCAGTACTTC
CDR3: CATSRGERGGQETQYF
D: TRBD2
size: .
J: TRBJ2-5
V: TRBV15

DNA: TGTGCCAGCAGCACCGACAGGGGGAGACAGCCCCAGCATTTT
CDR3: CASSTDRGRQPQHF
D: TRBD1
size: .
J: TRBJ1-5
V: TRBV28

DNA: TGTGCCAGCAGTTCCGGGGGATATGGCTACACCTTC
CDR3: CASSSGGYGYTF
D: .
size: .
J: TRBJ1-2
V: TRBV6-5

DNA: TGTGCCAGTAGTATAGACAGTCAAGGAGAGCAGTACTTC
CDR3: CASSIDSQGEQYF
D: .
size: .
J: TRBJ2-7
V: TRBV19

DNA: TGTGCCTGGAGGCTACGTGGTGGCTACACCTTC
CDR3: CAWRLRGGYTF
D: .
size: .
J: TRBJ1-2
V: TRBV30

DNA: TGCGCCAGCAGTGCGGACAGCTTCTCCTATAATTCACCCCTCCACTTT
CDR3: CASSADSFSYNSPLHF
D: .
size: few
J: TRBJ1-6
V: TRBV10-1

DNA: TGCAGTGCTAGCCGGGCCACTGAAGCTTTCTTT
CDR3: CSASRATEAFF
D: .
size: few
J: TRBJ1-1
V: TRBV20-1

DNA: TGTGCCAGCAGTCGAGGCAGGGGGCTTCTTGGTGGCTACACCTTC
CDR3: CASSRGRGLLGGYTF
D: TRBD1
size: .
J: TRBJ1-2
V: TRBV6-1

DNA: TGTGCCAGCAGTTTCTGGGGGTCGGACACCATATATTTT
CDR3: CASSFWGSDTIYF
D: .
size: .
J: TRBJ1-3
V: TRBV6-5

DNA: TGTGCCACCAGTGATGCCTCGGCGGGTACGCAGTATTTT
CDR3: CATSDASAGTQYF
D: .
size: .
J: TRBJ2-3
V: TRBV24-1

DNA: TGTGCCACTGCGGTGACAGGGGACACTGAAGCTTTCTTT
CDR3: CATAVTGDTEAFF
D: TRBD1
size: .
J: TRBJ1-1
V: TRBV19

DNA: TGTGCCAGCAGCGGGGTCAACGTGGGGACCCAGTACTTC
CDR3: CASSGVNVGTQYF
D: .
size: .
J: TRBJ2-5
V: TRBV6-1

DNA: TGTGCCAGCAGTCGAGGGGGGAATCTAGCGGTCGGCGGGGAGCTGTTTTTT
CDR3: CASSRGGNLAVGGELFF
D: .
size: few
J: TRBJ2-2
V: TRBV27

DNA: TGTGCCAGCAGCATAGTAGGCGGGGGCACAGATACGCAGTATTTT
CDR3: CASSIVGGGTDTQYF
D: .
size: .
J: TRBJ2-3
V: TRBV7-6

DNA: TGCAGTGCTAGAAAGCCATCGAGCAATCAGCCCCAGCATTTT
CDR3: CSARKPSSNQPQHF
D: .
size: .
J: TRBJ1-5
V: TRBV20-1

DNA: TGTGCCAGTAGTGTTAACAGGGCCCTGAACACTGAAGCTTTCTTT
CDR3: CASSVNRALNTEAFF
D: .
size: .
J: TRBJ1-1
V: TRBV19

DNA: TGCAGTGCGAGCTCCGTTGACGAAAAACTGTTTTTT
CDR3: CSASSVDEKLFF
D: .
size: .
J: TRBJ1-4
V: TRBV20-1

DNA: TGTGCCAGCACCAGGACACTCAATTCACCCCTCCACTTT
CDR3: CASTRTLNSPLHF
D: .
size: .
J: TRBJ1-6
V: TRBV6-1

DNA: TGTGCCAGTAAGGGGAACACTGAAGCTTTCTTT
CDR3: CASKGNTEAFF
D: .
size: .
J: TRBJ1-1
V: TRBV19

DNA: TGTGCCAGAAGCTTGGAGGGGACCCAATTTGGCTACACCTTC
CDR3: CARSLEGTQFGYTF
D: .
size: .
J: TRBJ1-2
V: TRBV5-3

DNA: TGCAGTGCTAGTGGCACTAGCGGCTTGGGAGAGTATTTT
CDR3: CSASGTSGLGEYF
D: TRBD2
size: few
J: TRBJ2-3
V: TRBV20-1

DNA: TGTGCCAGCAGTTCGGGACTAGCGCTCAATGAGCAGTTCTTC
CDR3: CASSSGLALNEQFF
D: TRBD2
size: .
J: TRBJ2-1
V: TRBV6-2/TRBV6-3

DNA: TGTGCCAGCAGCTTTGGGGGAAACACCATATATTTT
CDR3: CASSFGGNTIYF
D: .
size: .
J: TRBJ1-3
V: TRBV11-2

DNA: TGTGCCAGTAGTATGGGGCTAGCGGGAGCAGATACGCAGTATTTT
CDR3: CASSMGLAGADTQYF
D: TRBD2
size: once
J: TRBJ2-3
V: TRBV19

DNA: TGTGCCTGGAGGACAGGGCCGGCGTACGAGCAGTACTTC
CDR3: CAWRTGPAYEQYF
D: TRBD1
size: few
J: TRBJ2-7
V: TRBV30

DNA: TGCAGTGCTATCCCAGGCGGAGGCACAGATACGCAGTATTTT
CDR3: CSAIPGGGTDTQYF
D: .
size: .
J: TRBJ2-3
V: TRBV20-1

DNA: TGCAGTGCTAACCGACCCCGAGACCAAGCCACAGATACGCAGTATTTT
CDR3: CSANRPRDQATDTQYF
D: .
size: .
J: TRBJ2-3
V: TRBV20-1

DNA: TGTGCCAGCAGCTTAGTAGCGGGAGTAGATACGCAGTATTTT
CDR3: CASSLVAGVDTQYF
D: TRBD2
size: .
J: TRBJ2-3
V: TRBV7-9

DNA: TGCGCCAGCAGCTACCCGGGAGATGGCTACACCTTC
CDR3: CASSYPGDGYTF
D: .
size: .
J: TRBJ1-2
V: TRBV5-1

DNA: TGTGCCAGCAGGGAAAGCGACAGAAACACCATATATTTT
CDR3: CASRESDRNTIYF
D: .
size: few
J: TRBJ1-3
V: TRBV6-1

DNA: TGCAGTGCTACCGACAAGAACTATGGCTACACCTTC
CDR3: CSATDKNYGYTF
D: .
size: .
J: TRBJ1-2
V: TRBV20-1